What follows is one T cell receptor beta chain and its context. Repertoires were generated with immunoSEQ multiplex PCR, while TCRdb's copy carries only in-frame clones and drops some. Of roughly 2.5 million clones listed, over 85% are singletons. These data originate in a study of shared clonotypes between healthy human individuals. V shed 3 bases and J shed 3 bases, with 8 bases lying between them. The CDR3 has 13 residues. From germline, CDR1 is SGHTA and CDR2 FQGNSA. Sequenced: naive CD4+ T cells sorted from blood. The subset: CD45RA+ positively selected. This clonotype was sampled from a man younger than 35 in good health. The chain is built from TRBV7-2 and TRBJ2-5, with D tentatively TRBD2 (5 bases). CDR3 sequence (DNA): TGTGCCAGCAGCTTGTGGGAGAAAGAGACCCAGTACTTC. This gives the protein CASSLWEKETQYF. The full variable domain, rest sourced from reference TRBV7-2 and TRBJ2-5, is GAGVSQSPSNKVTEKGKDVELRCDPISGHTALYWYRQSLGQGLEFLIYFQGNSAPDKSGLPSDRFSAERTGGSVSTLTIQRTQQEDSAVYLCASSLWEKETQYFGPGTRLLVL.